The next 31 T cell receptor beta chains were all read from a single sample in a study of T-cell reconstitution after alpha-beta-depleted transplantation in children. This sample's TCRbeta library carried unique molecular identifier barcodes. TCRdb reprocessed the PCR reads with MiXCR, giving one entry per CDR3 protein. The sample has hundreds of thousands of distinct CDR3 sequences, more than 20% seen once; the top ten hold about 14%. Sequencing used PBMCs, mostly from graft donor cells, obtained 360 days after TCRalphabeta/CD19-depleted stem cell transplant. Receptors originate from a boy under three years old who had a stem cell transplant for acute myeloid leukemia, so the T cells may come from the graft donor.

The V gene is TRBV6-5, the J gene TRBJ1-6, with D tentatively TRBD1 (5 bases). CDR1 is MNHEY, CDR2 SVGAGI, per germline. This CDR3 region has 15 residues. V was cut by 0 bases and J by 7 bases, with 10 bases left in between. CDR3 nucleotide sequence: TGTGCCAGCAGTTACTCCGGGGGTGTCAATTCACCCCTCCACTTT. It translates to CASSYSGGVNSPLHF.

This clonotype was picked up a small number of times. This CDR3 is CASSSDPKPQHF. The CDR3 DNA reads as TGTGCCAGCAGCTCGGACCCCAAGCCCCAGCATTTT. The chain uses TRBV12-3 or TRBV12-4 and TRBJ1-5; D gene unclear. There are 12 residues in the CDR3. V dropped 6 bases and J dropped 8 bases, with 11 bases sitting between them.

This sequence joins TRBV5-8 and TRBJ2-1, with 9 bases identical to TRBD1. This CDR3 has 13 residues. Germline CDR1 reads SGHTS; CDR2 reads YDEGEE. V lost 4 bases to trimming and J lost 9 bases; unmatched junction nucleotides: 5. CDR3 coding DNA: TGTGCCAGCAGCAGGGGACAGGGAGCTGAGCAGTTCTTC. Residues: CASSRGQGAEQFF.

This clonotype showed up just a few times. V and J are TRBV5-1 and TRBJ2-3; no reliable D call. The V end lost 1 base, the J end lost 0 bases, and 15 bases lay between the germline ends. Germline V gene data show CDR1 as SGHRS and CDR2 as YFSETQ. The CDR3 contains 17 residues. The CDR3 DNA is TGCGCCAGCAGCTTGTGGGGTTTGGCAGATAGCACAGATACGCAGTATTTT. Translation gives CASSLWGLADSTDTQYF.

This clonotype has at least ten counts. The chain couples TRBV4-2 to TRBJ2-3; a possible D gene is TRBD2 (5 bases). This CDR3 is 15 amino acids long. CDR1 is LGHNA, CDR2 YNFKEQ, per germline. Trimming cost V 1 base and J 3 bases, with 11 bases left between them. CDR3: CASSQVARGTDTQYF. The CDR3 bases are TGTGCCAGCAGCCAAGTAGCTCGGGGAACAGATACGCAGTATTTT.

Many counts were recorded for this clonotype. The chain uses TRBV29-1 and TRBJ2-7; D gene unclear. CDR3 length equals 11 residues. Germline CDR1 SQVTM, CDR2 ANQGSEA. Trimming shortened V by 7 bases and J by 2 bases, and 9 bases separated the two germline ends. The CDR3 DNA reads TGCAGCGCTATCGACACCTACGAGCAGTACTTC. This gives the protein CSAIDTYEQYF.

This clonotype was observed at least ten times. The DNA of the CDR3 is TGTGCCAGCAGCACCGGGACAGGGACACGCTCCTATAATTCACCCCTCCACTTT. Protein product: CASSTGTGTRSYNSPLHF. The chain uses TRBV6-5 and TRBJ1-6; 9 bases line up with TRBD1. V dropped 6 bases and J dropped 0; count of bases not matched to a gene: 9. Germline loops: CDR1 MNHEY, CDR2 SVGAGI. This CDR3 is built from 18 residues.

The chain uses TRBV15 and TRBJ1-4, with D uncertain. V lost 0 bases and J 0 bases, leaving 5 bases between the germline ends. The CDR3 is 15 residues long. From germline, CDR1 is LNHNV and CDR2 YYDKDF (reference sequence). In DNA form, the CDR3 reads TGTGCCACCAGCAGAGACGAGACAACTAATGAAAAACTGTTTTTT. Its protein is CATSRDETTNEKLFF. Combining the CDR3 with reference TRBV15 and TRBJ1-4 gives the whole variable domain DAMVIQNPRYQVTQFGKPVTLSCSQTLNHNVMYWYQQKSSQAPKLLFHYYDKDFNNEADTPDNFQSRRPNTSFCFLDIRSPGLGDTAMYLCATSRDETTNEKLFFGSGTQLSVL.

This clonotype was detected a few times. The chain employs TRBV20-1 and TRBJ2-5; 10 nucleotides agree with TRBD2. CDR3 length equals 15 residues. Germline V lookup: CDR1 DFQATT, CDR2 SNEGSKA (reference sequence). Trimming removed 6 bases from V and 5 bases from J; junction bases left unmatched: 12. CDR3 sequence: CSAAILAGPGETQYF. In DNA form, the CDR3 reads TGCAGTGCGGCGATACTAGCGGGGCCCGGGGAGACCCAGTACTTC.

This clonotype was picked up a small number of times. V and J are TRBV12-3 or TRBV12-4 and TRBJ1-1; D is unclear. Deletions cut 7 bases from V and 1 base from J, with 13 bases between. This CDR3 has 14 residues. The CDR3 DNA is TGTGCCAGCATCAAGGGCTTGTGGAACACTGAAGCTTTCTTT. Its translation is CASIKGLWNTEAFF.

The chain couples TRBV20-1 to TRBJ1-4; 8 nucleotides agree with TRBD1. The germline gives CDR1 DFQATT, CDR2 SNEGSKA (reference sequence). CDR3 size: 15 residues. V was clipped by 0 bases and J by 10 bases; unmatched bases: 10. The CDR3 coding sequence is TGCAGTGCTAGAGATATCAGGGGGCAGTTCCGAAAACTGTTTTTT. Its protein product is CSARDIRGQFRKLFF.

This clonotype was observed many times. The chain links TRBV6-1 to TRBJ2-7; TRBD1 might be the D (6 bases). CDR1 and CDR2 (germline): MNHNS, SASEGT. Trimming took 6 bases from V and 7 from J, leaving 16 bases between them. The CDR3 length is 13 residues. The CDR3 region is CASRQTGLGEQYV. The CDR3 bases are TGTGCCAGCAGACAGACAGGCTTAGGGGAGCAGTACGTC.

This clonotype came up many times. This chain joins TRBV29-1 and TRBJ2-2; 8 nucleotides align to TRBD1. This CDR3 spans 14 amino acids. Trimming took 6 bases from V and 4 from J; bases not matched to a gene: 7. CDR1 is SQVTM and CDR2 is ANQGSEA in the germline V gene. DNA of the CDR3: TGCAGCGTCCAGACAGGGGTTTCCACCGGGGAGCTGTTTTTT. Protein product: CSVQTGVSTGELFF.

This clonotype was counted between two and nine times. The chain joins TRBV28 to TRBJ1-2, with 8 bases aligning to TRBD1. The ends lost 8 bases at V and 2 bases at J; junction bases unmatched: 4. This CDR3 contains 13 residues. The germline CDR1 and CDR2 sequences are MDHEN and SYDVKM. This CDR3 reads CASWTGRNYGYTF. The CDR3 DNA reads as TGTGCCAGCTGGACAGGGAGGAACTATGGCTACACCTTC.

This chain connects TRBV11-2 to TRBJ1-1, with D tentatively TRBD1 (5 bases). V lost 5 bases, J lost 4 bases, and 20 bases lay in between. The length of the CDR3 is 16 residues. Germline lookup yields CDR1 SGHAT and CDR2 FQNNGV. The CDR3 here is CASSRHGEGPSTEAFF. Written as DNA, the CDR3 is TGTGCCAGCAGCCGTCATGGGGAGGGGCCCTCCACTGAAGCTTTCTTT. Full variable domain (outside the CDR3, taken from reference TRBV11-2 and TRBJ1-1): EAGVAQSPRYKIIEKRQSVAFWCNPISGHATLYWYQQILGQGPKLLIQFQNNGVVDDSQLPKDRFSAERLKGVDSTLKIQPAKLEDSAVYLCASSRHGEGPSTEAFFGQGTRLTVV.

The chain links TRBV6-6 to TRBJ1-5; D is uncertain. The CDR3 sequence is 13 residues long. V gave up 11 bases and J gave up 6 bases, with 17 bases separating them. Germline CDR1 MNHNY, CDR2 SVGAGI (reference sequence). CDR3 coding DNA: TGTGCCGGCGGGGATTCCAGGAGTCAGCCCCAGCATTTT. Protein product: CAGGDSRSQPQHF.

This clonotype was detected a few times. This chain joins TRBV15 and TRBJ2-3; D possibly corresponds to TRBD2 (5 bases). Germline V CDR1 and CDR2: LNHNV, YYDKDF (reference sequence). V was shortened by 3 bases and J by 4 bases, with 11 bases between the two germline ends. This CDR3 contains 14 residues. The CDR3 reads CATSSELGADTQYF. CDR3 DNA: TGTGCCACCAGCAGTGAACTCGGGGCAGATACGCAGTATTTT.

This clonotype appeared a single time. The CDR3 DNA reads TGTGCCAGCAGCCCAGGGACAGCCGCCCAATACAATGAGCAGTTCTTC. It codes for CASSPGTAAQYNEQFF. This chain links TRBV7-9 with TRBJ2-1; 7 bases are a match to TRBD1. CDR3 length equals 16 residues. J lost 4 bases, V lost 5 bases, and 11 bases had no gene match. CDR1 and CDR2 (germline): SEHNR, FQNEAQ (reference sequence).

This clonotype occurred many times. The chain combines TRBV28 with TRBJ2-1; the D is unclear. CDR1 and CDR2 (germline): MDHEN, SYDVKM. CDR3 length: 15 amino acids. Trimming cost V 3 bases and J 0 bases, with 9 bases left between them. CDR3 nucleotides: TGTGCCAGCAGTTTTCTGACTTACTCCTACAATGAGCAGTTCTTC. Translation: CASSFLTYSYNEQFF.

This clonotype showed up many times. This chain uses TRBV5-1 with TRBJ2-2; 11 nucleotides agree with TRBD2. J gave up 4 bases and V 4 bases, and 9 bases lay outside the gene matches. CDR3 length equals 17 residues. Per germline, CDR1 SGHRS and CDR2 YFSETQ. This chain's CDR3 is CASSHTTSGASTGELFF. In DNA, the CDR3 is TGCGCCAGCAGCCATACGACTAGCGGGGCCTCCACCGGGGAGCTGTTTTTT.

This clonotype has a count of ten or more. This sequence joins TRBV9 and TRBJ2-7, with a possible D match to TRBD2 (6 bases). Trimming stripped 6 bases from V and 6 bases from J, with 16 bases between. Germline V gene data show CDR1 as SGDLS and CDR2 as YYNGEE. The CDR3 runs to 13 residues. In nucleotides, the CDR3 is TGTGCCAGCACTCCCCGCGGGGCCGGCGAGCAGTACTTC. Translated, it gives CASTPRGAGEQYF.

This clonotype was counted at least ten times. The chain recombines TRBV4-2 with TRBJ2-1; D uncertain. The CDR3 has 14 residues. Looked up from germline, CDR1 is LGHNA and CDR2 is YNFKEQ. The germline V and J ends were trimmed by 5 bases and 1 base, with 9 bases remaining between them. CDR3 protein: CASSTYGSYNEQFF. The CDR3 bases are TGTGCCAGCAGCACCTACGGGTCCTACAATGAGCAGTTCTTC.

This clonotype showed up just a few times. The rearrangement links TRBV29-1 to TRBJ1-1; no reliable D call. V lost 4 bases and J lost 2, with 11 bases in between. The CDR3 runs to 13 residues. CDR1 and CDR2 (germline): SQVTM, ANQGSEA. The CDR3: CSVVRQTNTEAFF. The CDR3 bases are TGCAGCGTTGTAAGGCAGACAAACACTGAAGCTTTCTTT.

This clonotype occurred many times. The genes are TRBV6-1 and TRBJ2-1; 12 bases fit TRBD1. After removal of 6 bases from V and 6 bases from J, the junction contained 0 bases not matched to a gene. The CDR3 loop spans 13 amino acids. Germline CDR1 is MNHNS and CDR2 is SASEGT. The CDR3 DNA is TGTGCCAGCAGGGGACAGGGGGCCAATGAGCAGTTCTTC. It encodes CASRGQGANEQFF.

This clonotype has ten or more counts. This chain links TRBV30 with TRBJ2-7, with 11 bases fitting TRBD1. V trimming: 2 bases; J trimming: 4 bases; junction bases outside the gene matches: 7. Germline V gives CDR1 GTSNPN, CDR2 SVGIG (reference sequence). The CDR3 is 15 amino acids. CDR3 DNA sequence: TGTGCCTGGAGTCCCATGGGACAGGGGGTATACGAGCAGTACTTC. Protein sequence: CAWSPMGQGVYEQYF.

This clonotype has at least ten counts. The CDR3 sequence: CASSYGTSQETQYF. The DNA for the CDR3 is TGTGCCAGCAGCTACGGGACTTCCCAAGAGACCCAGTACTTC. This chain joins TRBV7-2 and TRBJ2-5; maybe TRBD2 (6 bases). Trimming left V 4 bases short and J 1 base short, with 10 bases between. The germline V gene encodes CDR1 SGHTA and CDR2 FQGNSA. This CDR3 region has 14 residues.

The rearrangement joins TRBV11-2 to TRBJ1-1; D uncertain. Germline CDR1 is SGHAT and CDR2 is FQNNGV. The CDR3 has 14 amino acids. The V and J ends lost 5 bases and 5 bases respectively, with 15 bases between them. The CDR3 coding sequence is TGTGCCAGCAGCCCCCGTAGTCCCGTTACTGAAGCTTTCTTT. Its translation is CASSPRSPVTEAFF.

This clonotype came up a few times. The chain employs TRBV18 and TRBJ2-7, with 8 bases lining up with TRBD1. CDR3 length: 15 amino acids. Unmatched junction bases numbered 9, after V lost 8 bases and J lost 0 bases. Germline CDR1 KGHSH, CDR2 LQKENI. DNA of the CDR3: TGTGCCAGCGCGCCGACAGGGGCCTCCTCCTACGAGCAGTACGTC. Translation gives CASAPTGASSYEQYV.

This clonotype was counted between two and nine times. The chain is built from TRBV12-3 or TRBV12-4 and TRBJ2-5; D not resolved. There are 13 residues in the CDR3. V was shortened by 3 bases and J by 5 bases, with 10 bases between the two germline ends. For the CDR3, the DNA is TGTGCCAGCAGTTTCGGCGGTTGGGAGACCCAGTACTTC. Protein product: CASSFGGWETQYF.

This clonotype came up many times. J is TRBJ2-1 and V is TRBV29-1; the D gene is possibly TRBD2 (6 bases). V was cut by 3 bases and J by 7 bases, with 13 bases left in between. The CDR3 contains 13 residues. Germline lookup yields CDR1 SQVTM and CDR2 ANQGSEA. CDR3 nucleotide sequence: TGCAGCGTTGAGGCAGGAGGGTTAAATGAGCAGTTCTTC. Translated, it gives CSVEAGGLNEQFF.

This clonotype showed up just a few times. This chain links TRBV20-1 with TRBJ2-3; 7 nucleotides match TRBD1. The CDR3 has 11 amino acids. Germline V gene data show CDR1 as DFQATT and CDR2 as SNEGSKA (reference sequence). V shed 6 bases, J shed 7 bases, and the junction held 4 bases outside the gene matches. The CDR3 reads CSAKGQYTQYF. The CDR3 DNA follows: TGCAGTGCCAAGGGACAGTATACGCAGTATTTT.